One sample yielded the 9 T cell receptor beta chains listed below, sequenced in a study of CD8+ T cells in alopecia areata. cDNA prepared by RNA extraction and subsequent reverse transcription served as the template for sequencing. Only in-frame clones appear in the TCRdb table, and some are missing; sequencing was by immunoSEQ multiplex PCR. The table records about 150,000 clones, 87% of them present only once. Sample: CD8+ T cells sorted from blood, taken at week 0. The receptors shown here come from a human donor with alopecia areata.

The chain uses TRBV6-6 and TRBJ2-1; D is unresolved. V was pared by 3 bases and J by 8 bases, with 8 bases between. This CDR3 contains 12 residues. Germline V gene data show CDR1 as MNHNY and CDR2 as SVGAGI (reference sequence). DNA for the CDR3: TGTGCCAGCAGTTATAGAGTCGATGAGCAGTTCTTC. Its protein product is CASSYRVDEQFF.

This chain uses TRBV5-1 with TRBJ2-2, with unresolved D. Between the trimmed V and J ends, which lost 0 bases and 9 bases, there was a span of 6 bases. This CDR3 has 12 amino acids. Germline CDR1 is SGHRS and CDR2 is YFSETQ. CDR3 nucleotides: TGCGCCAGCAGCTTGGTCAGTCGGGAGCTGTTTTTT. Its translation: CASSLVSRELFF.

This CDR3 reads CASSEGFSNQPQHF. The CDR3 DNA reads TGCGCCAGCAGTGAAGGGTTCTCCAATCAGCCCCAGCATTTT. The chain links TRBV10-2 to TRBJ1-5; D remains ambiguous. V shed 3 bases and J shed 3 bases, with 9 bases lying between them. Germline CDR1 and CDR2: WSHSY and SAAADI. CDR3 length equals 14 residues.

The chain joins TRBV7-2 to TRBJ2-6; no clear D gene. The CDR3 has 15 amino acids. Trimming removed 5 bases from V and 0 bases from J, with 8 bases in between. The germline CDR1 and CDR2 sequences are SGHTA and FQGNSA. The CDR3 region has the DNA TGTGCCAGCAGCCAGGCCCCCTCTGGGGCCAACGTCCTGACTTTC. Its translation is CASSQAPSGANVLTF.

This rearrangement joins TRBV29-1 to TRBJ1-1, with D possibly matching TRBD1 (6 bases). The V and J ends lost 2 bases and 3 bases respectively, with 22 bases between them. CDR3 length: 17 residues. CDR1 is SQVTM and CDR2 is ANQGSEA in the germline V gene. DNA of the CDR3: TGCAGCGTTGAACAACGGGACAAAGGGGTTGGGGACACTGAAGCTTTCTTT. It is translated as CSVEQRDKGVGDTEAFF.

This chain connects TRBV2 to TRBJ2-1, with D possibly being TRBD1 or TRBD2 (6 bases each). The CDR3 is 14 amino acids. V shed 8 bases and J shed 4 bases, with 15 bases lying between them. Germline V CDR1 and CDR2: SNHLY, FYNNEI. The CDR3 nucleotides read TGTGCCAGCGGTCCCGGGGGCGATTACAATGAGCAGTTCTTC. Its translation is CASGPGGDYNEQFF.

The V call is TRBV6-4, the J call TRBJ2-5; D ambiguous. The V gene's germline CDR1 is MRHNA and CDR2 SNTAGT. The CDR3 covers 12 residues. Trimming pared 1 base from V and 7 bases from J, leaving 7 bases between. DNA of the CDR3: TGTGCCAGCAGTGACTTCAGAGGGACCCAGTACTTC. Translation: CASSDFRGTQYF.

This clone was found once. J is TRBJ2-2 and V is TRBV29-1; no definite D call. Trimming left V 5 bases short and J 1 base short, with 11 bases between. The CDR3 consists of 14 residues. CDR1 and CDR2 from the germline V gene are SQVTM and ANQGSEA. The CDR3 reads CSVNKGQNTGELFF. The CDR3 nucleotides read TGCAGCGTTAACAAGGGCCAGAACACCGGGGAGCTGTTTTTT.

The V and J genes are TRBV5-1 and TRBJ1-1; D remains unclear. Per germline, CDR1 SGHRS and CDR2 YFSETQ. The ends were cut back, 4 bases at V and 2 bases at J, with 6 bases in the middle. The CDR3 consists of 12 residues. CDR3 DNA sequence: TGCGCCAGCAGCGAGGGAAACACTGAAGCTTTCTTT. Translating gives CASSEGNTEAFF.